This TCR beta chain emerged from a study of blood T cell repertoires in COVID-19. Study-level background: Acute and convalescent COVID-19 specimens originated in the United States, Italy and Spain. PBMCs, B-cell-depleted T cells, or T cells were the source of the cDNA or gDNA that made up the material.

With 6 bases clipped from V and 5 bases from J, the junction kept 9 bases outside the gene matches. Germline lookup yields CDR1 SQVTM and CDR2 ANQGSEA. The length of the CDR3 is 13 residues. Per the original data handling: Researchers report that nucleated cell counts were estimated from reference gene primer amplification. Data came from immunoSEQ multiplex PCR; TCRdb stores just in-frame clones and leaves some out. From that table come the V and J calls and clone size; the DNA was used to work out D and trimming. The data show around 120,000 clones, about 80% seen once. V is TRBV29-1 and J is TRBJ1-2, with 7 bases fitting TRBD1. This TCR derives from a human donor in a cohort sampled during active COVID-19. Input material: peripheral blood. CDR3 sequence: CSVSRDSGYGYTF. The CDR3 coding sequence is TGCAGCGTCAGCCGGGACAGTGGTTATGGCTACACCTTC.